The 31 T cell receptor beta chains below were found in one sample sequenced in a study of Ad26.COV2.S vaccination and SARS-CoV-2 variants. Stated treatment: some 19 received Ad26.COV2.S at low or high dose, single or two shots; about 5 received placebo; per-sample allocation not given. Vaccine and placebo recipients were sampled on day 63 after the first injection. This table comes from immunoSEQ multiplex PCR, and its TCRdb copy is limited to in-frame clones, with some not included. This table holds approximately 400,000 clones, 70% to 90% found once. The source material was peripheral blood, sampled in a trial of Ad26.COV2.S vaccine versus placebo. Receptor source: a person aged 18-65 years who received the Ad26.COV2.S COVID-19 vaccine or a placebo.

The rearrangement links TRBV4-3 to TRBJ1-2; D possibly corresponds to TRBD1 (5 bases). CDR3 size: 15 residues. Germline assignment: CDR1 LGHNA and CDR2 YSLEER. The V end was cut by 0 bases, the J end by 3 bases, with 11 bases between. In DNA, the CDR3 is TGCGCCAGCAGCCAAGAAGGCGGACACCACTATGGCTACACCTTC. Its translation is CASSQEGGHHYGYTF.

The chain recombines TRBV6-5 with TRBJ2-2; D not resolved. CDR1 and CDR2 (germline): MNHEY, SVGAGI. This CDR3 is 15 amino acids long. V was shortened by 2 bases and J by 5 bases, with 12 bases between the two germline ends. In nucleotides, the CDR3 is TGTGCCAGCAGTTACCGTCCTGAGGTTACCGGGGAGCTGTTTTTT. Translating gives CASSYRPEVTGELFF.

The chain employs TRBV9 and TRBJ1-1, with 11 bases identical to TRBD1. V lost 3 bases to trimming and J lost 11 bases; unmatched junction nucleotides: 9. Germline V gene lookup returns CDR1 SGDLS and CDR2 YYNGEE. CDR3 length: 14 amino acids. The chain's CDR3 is CASSGPGQGGWAFF. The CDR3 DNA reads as TGTGCCAGCAGCGGACCGGGACAGGGGGGTTGGGCTTTCTTT.

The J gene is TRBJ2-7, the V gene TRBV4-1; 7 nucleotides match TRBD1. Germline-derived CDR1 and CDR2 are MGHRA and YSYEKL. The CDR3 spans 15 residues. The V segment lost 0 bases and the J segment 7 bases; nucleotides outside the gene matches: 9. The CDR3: CASSQELGSTGEQYF. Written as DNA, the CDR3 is TGCGCCAGCAGCCAAGAATTGGGGTCGACAGGGGAGCAGTACTTC.

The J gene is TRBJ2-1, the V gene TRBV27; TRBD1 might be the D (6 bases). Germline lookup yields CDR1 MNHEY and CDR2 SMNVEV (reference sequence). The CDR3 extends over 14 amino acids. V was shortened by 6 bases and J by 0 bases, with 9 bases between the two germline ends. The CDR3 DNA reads TGTGCCAGCAGAGTAGGGGGCTCCTACAATGAGCAGTTCTTC. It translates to CASRVGGSYNEQFF.

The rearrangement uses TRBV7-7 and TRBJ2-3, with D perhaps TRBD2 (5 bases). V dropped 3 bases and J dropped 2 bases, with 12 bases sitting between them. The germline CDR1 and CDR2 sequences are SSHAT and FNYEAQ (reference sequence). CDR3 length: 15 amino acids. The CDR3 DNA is TGTGCCAGCAGCTTCGGCGGGTTCAACACAGATACGCAGTATTTT. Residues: CASSFGGFNTDTQYF. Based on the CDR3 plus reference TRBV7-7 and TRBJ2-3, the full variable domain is GAGVSQSPRYKVTKRGQDVTLRCDPISSHATLYWYQQALGQGPEFLTYFNYEAQPDKSGLPSDRFSAERPEGSISTLTIQRTEQRDSAMYRCASSFGGFNTDTQYFGPGTRLTVL.

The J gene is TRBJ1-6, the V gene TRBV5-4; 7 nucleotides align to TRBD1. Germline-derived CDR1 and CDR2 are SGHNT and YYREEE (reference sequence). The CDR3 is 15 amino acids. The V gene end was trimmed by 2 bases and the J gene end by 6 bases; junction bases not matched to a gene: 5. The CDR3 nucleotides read TGTGCCAGCAGCTTTACAGGGACAGCTAATTCACCCCTCCACTTT. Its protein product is CASSFTGTANSPLHF.

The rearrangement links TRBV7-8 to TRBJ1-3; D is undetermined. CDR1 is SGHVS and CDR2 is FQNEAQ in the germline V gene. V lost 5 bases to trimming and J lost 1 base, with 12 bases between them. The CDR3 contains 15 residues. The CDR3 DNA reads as TGTGCCAGCAGCCTCTTAGGAACATCTGGAAACACCATATATTTT. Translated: CASSLLGTSGNTIYF. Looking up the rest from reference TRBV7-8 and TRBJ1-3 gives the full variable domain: GAGVSQSPRYKVAKRGQDVALRCDPISGHVSLFWYQQALGQGPEFLTYFQNEAQLDKSGLPSDRFFAERPEGSVSTLKIQRTQQEDSAVYLCASSLLGTSGNTIYFGEGSWLTVV.

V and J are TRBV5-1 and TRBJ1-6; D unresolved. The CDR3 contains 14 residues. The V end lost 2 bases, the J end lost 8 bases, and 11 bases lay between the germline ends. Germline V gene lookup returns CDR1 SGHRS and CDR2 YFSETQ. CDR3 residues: CASSFAPMDSPLHF. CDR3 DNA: TGCGCCAGCAGCTTTGCACCCATGGATTCACCCCTCCACTTT.

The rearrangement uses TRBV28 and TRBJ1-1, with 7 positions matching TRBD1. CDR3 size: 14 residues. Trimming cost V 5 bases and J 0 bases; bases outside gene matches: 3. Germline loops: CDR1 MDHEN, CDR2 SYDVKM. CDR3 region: CASSAGGLNTEAFF. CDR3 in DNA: TGTGCCAGCAGTGCAGGGGGACTGAACACTGAAGCTTTCTTT.

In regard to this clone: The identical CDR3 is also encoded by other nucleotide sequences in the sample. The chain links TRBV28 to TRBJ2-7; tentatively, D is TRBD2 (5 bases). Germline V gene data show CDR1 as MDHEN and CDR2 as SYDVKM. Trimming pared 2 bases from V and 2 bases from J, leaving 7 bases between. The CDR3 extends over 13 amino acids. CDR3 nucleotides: TGTGCCAGCAGTTTAAGCGGCCCCTACGAGCAGTACTTC. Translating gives CASSLSGPYEQYF.

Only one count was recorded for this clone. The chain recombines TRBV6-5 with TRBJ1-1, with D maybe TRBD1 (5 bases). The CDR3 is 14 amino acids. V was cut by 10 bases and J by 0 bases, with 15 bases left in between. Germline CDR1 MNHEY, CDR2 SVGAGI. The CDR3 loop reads CAIRRRGLNTEAFF. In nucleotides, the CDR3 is TGTGCCATACGGCGAAGGGGACTGAACACTGAAGCTTTCTTT.

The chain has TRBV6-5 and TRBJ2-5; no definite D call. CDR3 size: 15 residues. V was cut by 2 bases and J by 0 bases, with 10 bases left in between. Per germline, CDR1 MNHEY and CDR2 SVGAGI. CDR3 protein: CASSYTSFYQETQYF. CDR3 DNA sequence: TGTGCCAGCAGTTACACTTCCTTTTACCAAGAGACCCAGTACTTC.

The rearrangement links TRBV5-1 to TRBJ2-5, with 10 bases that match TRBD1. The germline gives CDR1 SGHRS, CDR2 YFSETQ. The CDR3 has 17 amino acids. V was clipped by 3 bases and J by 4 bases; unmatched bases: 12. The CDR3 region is CASSWTPPGTGAETQYF. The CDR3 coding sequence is TGCGCCAGCAGCTGGACACCCCCCGGGACAGGGGCAGAGACCCAGTACTTC.

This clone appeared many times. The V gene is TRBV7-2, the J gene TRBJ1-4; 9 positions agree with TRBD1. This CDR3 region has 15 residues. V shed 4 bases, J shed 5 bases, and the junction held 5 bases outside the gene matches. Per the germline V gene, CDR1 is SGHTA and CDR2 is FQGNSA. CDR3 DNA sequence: TGTGCCAGCAGCTCCCGACAGGGGGGGAATGAAAAACTGTTTTTT. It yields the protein CASSSRQGGNEKLFF.

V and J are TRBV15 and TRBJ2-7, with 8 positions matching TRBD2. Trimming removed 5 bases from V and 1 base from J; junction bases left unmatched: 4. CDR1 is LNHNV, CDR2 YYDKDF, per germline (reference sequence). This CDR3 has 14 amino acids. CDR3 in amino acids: CATSSGGGSYEQYF. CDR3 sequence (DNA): TGTGCCACCAGCTCCGGGGGGGGTTCCTACGAGCAGTACTTC.

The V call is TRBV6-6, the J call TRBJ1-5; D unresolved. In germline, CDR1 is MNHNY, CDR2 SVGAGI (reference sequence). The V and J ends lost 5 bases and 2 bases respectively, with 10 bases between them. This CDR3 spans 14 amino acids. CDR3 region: CASSQSSGNQPQHF. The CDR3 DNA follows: TGTGCCAGCAGTCAAAGCTCGGGCAATCAGCCCCAGCATTTT.

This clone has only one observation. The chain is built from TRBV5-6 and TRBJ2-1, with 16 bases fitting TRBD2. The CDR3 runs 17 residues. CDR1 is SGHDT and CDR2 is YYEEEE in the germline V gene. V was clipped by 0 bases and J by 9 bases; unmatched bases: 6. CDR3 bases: TGTGCCAGCAGCTTGGTTGGGGGACTAGCGGGAGGGGTTGAGCAGTTCTTC. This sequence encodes CASSLVGGLAGGVEQFF.

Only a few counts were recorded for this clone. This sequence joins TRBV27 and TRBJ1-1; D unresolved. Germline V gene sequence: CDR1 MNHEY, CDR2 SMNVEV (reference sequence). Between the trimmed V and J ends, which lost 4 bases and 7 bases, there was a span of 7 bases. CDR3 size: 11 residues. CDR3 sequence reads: CASSSAREAFF. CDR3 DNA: TGTGCCAGCAGTTCCGCCCGTGAAGCTTTCTTT.

For the CDR3, the DNA is TGTGCCAGCAGCCGGGACAGCTCGACAGATACGCAGTATTTT. This sequence encodes CASSRDSSTDTQYF. The rearrangement uses TRBV2 and TRBJ2-3, with 7 bases fitting TRBD1. This CDR3 contains 14 residues. The V gene end was trimmed by 6 bases and the J gene end by 3 bases; junction bases not matched to a gene: 6. Germline CDR1 and CDR2: SNHLY and FYNNEI.

CDR3 nucleotides: TGCGCCAGCAGCTTGCCAGGGCTGGCCCAGTACTTC. The encoded protein is CASSLPGLAQYF. The chain recombines TRBV5-1 with TRBJ2-5; perhaps TRBD1 as D (5 bases). Germline V CDR1 and CDR2: SGHRS, YFSETQ. The V gene lost 1 base and the J gene lost 9 bases, with 10 bases spanning the gap. The CDR3 runs 12 residues.

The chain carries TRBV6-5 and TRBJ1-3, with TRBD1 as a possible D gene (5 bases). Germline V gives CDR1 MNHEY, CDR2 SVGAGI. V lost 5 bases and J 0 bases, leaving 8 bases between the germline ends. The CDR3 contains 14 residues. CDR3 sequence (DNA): TGTGCCAGCAGTAGGGACCTCTCTGGAAACACCATATATTTT. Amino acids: CASSRDLSGNTIYF.

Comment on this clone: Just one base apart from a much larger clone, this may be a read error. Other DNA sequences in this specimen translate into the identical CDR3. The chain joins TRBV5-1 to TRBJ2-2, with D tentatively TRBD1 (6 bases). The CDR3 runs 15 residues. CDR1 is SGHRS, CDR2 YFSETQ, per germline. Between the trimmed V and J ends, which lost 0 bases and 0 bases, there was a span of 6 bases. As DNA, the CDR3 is TGCGCCAGCAGCTTGGACAGGGCGAACACCGGGGAGCTGTTTTTT. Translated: CASSLDRANTGELFF.

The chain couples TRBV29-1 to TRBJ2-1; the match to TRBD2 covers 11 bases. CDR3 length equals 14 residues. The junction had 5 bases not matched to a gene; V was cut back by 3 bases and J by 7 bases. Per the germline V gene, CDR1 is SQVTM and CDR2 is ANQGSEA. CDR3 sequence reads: CSVEVVAGGNEQFF. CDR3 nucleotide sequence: TGCAGCGTTGAGGTGGTAGCGGGGGGGAATGAGCAGTTCTTC.

In DNA form, the CDR3 reads TGTGCCAGCAGTCAGGGGGCAGGTTGGGAAAAACTGTTTTTT. Amino acids: CASSQGAGWEKLFF. The chain links TRBV6-5 to TRBJ1-4; 8 bases are shared with TRBD1. The CDR3 extends over 14 amino acids. Germline V gene lookup returns CDR1 MNHEY and CDR2 SVGAGI. V lost 5 bases and J lost 8; bases outside the gene matches: 7.

Written as DNA, the CDR3 is TGCGCCAGCAGCCAAACCCAGGAACATCAGCCCCAGCATTTT. This sequence encodes CASSQTQEHQPQHF. This chain uses TRBV4-1 with TRBJ1-5; D uncertain. Trimming removed 2 bases from V and 5 bases from J, with 10 bases in between. Germline values: CDR1 MGHRA, CDR2 YSYEKL. This CDR3 comprises 14 residues.

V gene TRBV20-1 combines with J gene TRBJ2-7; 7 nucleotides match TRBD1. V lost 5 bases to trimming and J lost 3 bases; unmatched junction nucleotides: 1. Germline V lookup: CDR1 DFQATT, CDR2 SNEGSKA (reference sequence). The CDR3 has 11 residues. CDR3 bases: TGCAGTGCTTGGGACAGCTACGAGCAGTACTTC. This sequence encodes CSAWDSYEQYF.

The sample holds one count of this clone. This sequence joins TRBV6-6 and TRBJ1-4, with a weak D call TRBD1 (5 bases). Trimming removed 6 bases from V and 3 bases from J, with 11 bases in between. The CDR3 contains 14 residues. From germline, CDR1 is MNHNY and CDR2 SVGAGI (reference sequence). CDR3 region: CASSPWGSNEKLFF. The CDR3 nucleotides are TGTGCCAGCAGCCCTTGGGGGTCTAATGAAAAACTGTTTTTT.

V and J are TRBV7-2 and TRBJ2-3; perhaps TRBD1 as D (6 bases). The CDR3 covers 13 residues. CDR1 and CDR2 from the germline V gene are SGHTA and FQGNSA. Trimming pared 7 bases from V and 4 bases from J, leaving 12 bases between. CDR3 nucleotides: TGTGCCAGCACCTTTCAGGGGTCAGATACGCAGTATTTT. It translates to CASTFQGSDTQYF.

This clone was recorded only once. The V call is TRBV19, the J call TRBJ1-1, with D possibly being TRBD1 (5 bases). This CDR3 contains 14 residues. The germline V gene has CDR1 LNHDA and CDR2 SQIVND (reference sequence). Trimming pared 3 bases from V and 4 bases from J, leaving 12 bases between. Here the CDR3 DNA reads TGTGCCAGTAGTATTATTGGCGGGGGCACTGAAGCTTTCTTT. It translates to CASSIIGGGTEAFF.

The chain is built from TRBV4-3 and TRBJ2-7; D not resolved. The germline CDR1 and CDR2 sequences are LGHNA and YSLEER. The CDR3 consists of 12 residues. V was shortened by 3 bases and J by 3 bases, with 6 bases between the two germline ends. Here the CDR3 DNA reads TGCGCCAGCAGCCAGGACCTCTACGAGCAGTACTTC. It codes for CASSQDLYEQYF.